Each of the 4 T cell receptor beta chains below was sequenced from the same sample in a study of T cells after yellow fever vaccination. Each CDR3 protein is one row after TCRdb ran MiXCR on the 5' RACE reads. Among some 200,000 distinct CDR3 sequences listed, roughly 3% were seen once. The sample consisted of CD4+ T cells sorted from PBMCs, taken 10 days after the yellow fever booster vaccination. These receptors were taken from a man in his late teens or twenties who received the YFV17D yellow fever vaccine.

The sample holds many counts of this clonotype. V and J are TRBV3-1 and TRBJ2-2, with D possibly matching TRBD1 (6 bases). Germline V gene sequence: CDR1 LGHDT, CDR2 YNNKEL (reference sequence). V was clipped by 7 bases and J by 4 bases, with 13 bases between them. The CDR3 extends over 14 amino acids. The CDR3 reads CASTKQGSTGELFF. Written as DNA, the CDR3 is TGTGCCAGCACCAAACAGGGAAGCACCGGGGAGCTGTTTTTT.

This clonotype was seen repeatedly, ten times or more. This chain links TRBV6-2 or TRBV6-3 with TRBJ2-3; D not certain. CDR1 MNHEY and CDR2 SVGEGT come from the germline V gene. This CDR3 is 12 amino acids long. Trimming cost V 8 bases and J 1 base, with 7 bases left between them. CDR3 DNA: TGTGCCAGCTTTTCGGGCACAGATACGCAGTATTTT. Amino acid sequence: CASFSGTDTQYF.

In this sample, this clonotype turned up many times. The chain couples TRBV27 to TRBJ2-5; tentatively, D is TRBD1 (5 bases). V was pared by 0 bases and J by 5 bases, with 13 bases between. Germline values: CDR1 MNHEY, CDR2 SMNVEV (reference sequence). The CDR3 totals 15 residues. The chain's CDR3 is CASSLSGVLGETQYF. Written as DNA, the CDR3 is TGTGCCAGCAGTTTATCAGGGGTTTTAGGGGAGACCCAGTACTTC.

The chain links TRBV9 to TRBJ2-3, with 12 bases lining up with TRBD2. Per germline, CDR1 SGDLS and CDR2 YYNGEE. The CDR3 is 17 amino acids. The ends lost 4 bases at V and 0 bases at J; junction bases unmatched: 6. The CDR3 loop is CASSRGLAGPSTDTQYF. CDR3 nucleotide sequence: TGTGCCAGCAGCCGAGGACTAGCGGGACCTAGCACAGATACGCAGTATTTT.